A selection of T cell receptor beta chains follows, all from one sample in a study of monozygotic twins with inflammatory bowel disease. TCRdb re-called the 5' RACE reads, yielding one record per CDR3 amino acid sequence without DNA. This table lists under 350,000 distinct CDR3 sequences. Source material: blood. These receptors came from a human donor with ulcerative colitis or Crohn's disease, or a healthy co-twin of an affected twin (not recorded which). The CDR3 runs from the conserved cysteine through the conserved F or W.

V	J	CDR3
TRBV7-2	TRBJ2-6	CASSFGGAGANVLTF
TRBV5-1	TRBJ2-5	CASSIIAGGPGETQYF
TRBV11-1	TRBJ2-1	CASSLALGLAGGANEQFF
TRBV3-1	TRBJ2-5	CASSQDRAQYF
TRBV30	TRBJ2-1	CAWSGGNEQFF
TRBV20-1	TRBJ1-6	CSARKGQGSPLHF
TRBV6-2/TRBV6-3	TRBJ2-2	CASGSGNTGELFF
TRBV15	TRBJ2-1	CATSRGDRGQSIEQFF
TRBV29-1	TRBJ2-1	CSVIRTSGGNEQFF
TRBV7-9	TRBJ2-7	CASSQRTSGGANEQYF
TRBV20-1	TRBJ2-7	CSANRRTNIYEQYF
TRBV4-3	TRBJ2-1	CASSQRRDNEQFF
TRBV6-2/TRBV6-3	TRBJ2-1	CASHGPGLDMNEQFF
TRBV18	TRBJ2-2	CASSPPNRLNTGELFF
TRBV5-1	TRBJ2-3	CASSGGLLTDTQYF
TRBV6-2/TRBV6-3	TRBJ2-5	CASRLAGLLQETQYF
TRBV11-3	TRBJ1-1	CASSPGGVRTEAFF
TRBV7-2	TRBJ2-7	CASSPQNGQTYEQYF
TRBV7-2	TRBJ2-1	CASSYSSGGAYEQFF
TRBV13	TRBJ2-1	CASSSLASSSYNEQFF
TRBV7-2	TRBJ1-1	CASSLVAGVNTEAFF
TRBV12-3/TRBV12-4	TRBJ1-5	CASSPRTVNSNQPQHF
TRBV7-2	TRBJ1-2	CASSLDSGVRTF
TRBV20-1	TRBJ2-3	CSARRQGNTDTQYF
TRBV29-1	TRBJ2-1	CSVERASNEQFF
TRBV14	TRBJ1-1	CASSQSLRGFEAFF
TRBV6-5	TRBJ1-1	CASSPGTYTEAFF
TRBV5-1	TRBJ2-2	CASSLGHPGELFF
TRBV6-2/TRBV6-3	TRBJ1-2	CASSRVRGTNYGYTF
TRBV2	TRBJ1-1	CASTTRGTEAFF
TRBV5-4	TRBJ1-2	CASSLDRSDYGYTF
TRBV7-3	TRBJ2-1	CASSSSPSTLNEQFF
TRBV7-2	TRBJ2-7	CASSLVRGLAGYEQYF
TRBV20-1	TRBJ1-5	CSARFTGGSNQPQHF
TRBV3-1	TRBJ2-2	CASSPLRLTNTGELFF
TRBV4-2	TRBJ2-3	CASSHHGASGSNTQYF
TRBV20-1	TRBJ2-7	CSARDRGRFSYTYEQYF
TRBV7-3	TRBJ2-3	CASSLGTNTNTQYF
TRBV20-1	TRBJ2-5	CSTSGLAGQETQYF
TRBV28	TRBJ2-7	CASSLANSYEQYF
TRBV29-1	TRBJ2-2	CSVEVMQGIGELFF
TRBV11-3	TRBJ2-1	CASSLFSGSLVEQFF
TRBV11-2	TRBJ1-4	CASSLRTGNFVKLFF
TRBV3-1	TRBJ2-1	CASSEPRVAGDRNEQFF
TRBV7-6	TRBJ2-3	CASSRPDADTQYF
TRBV9	TRBJ2-3	CASSVALANGRRYF
TRBV5-5	TRBJ1-6	CASSDTGYLNSPLHF
TRBV28	TRBJ2-1	CATVAPSTAGEEQFF
TRBV7-2	TRBJ2-4	CASSLAVLRGGSKNIQYF
TRBV7-6	TRBJ2-7	CASSVGLAGPYEQYF
TRBV12-3/TRBV12-4	TRBJ2-2	CASSLRQSTGELFF
TRBV20-1	TRBJ2-1	CSASTVPRRGEQFF
TRBV20-1	TRBJ2-1	CSAGQLNEQFF
TRBV30	TRBJ2-1	CAWRPVGGRGNEQFF
TRBV7-2	TRBJ2-1	CASSLVSLAGIDEQFF
TRBV27	TRBJ1-6	CASRNRGSPLHF
TRBV27	TRBJ2-7	CASSLSRREGREQYF
TRBV20-1	TRBJ2-7	CSARESGTGVFNEQYF
TRBV12-3/TRBV12-4	TRBJ2-3	CASTSGGATQYF
TRBV4-2	TRBJ2-4	CASSQKPGTSGNIQYF